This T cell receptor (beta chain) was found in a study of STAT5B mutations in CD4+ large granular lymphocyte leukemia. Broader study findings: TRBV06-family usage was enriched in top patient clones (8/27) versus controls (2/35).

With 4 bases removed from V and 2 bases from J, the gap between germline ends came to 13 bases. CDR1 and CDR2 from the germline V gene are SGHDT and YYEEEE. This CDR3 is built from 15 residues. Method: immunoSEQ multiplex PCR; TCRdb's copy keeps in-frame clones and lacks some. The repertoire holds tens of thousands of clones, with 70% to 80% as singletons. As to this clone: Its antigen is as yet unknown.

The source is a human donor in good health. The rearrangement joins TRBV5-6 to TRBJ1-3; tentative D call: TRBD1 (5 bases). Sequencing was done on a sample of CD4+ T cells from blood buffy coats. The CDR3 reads CASSVLGTAGNTIYF. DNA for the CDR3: TGTGCCAGCAGCGTCCTAGGGACGGCTGGAAACACCATATATTTT. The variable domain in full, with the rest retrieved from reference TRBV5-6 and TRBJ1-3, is DAGVTQSPTHLIKTRGQQVTLRCSPKSGHDTVSWYQQALGQGPQFIFQYYEEEERQRGNFPDRFSGHQFPNYSSELNVNALLLGDSALYLCASSVLGTAGNTIYFGEGSWLTVV.